This note documents a single T cell receptor (beta chain) sequence. This specimen comes from a study of T cell changes during pregnancy in multiple sclerosis. Libraries were prepared by immunoSEQ multiplex PCR; TCRdb keeps only in-frame clonotypes and omits some of them. Here the sample spans roughly 22,000 clones, more than 70% being singletons. Germline CDR1 SGHRS, CDR2 YFSETQ. This CDR3 has 16 amino acids. The V segment lost 1 base and the J segment 5 bases; nucleotides outside the gene matches: 7. This sequence originates from a female donor in good health, enrolled as a control in a pregnancy study. The rearrangement uses TRBV5-1 and TRBJ1-1; 11 bases match TRBD1. The sequencing used CD4+ T cells from peripheral blood mononuclear cells, collected in the first trimester of pregnancy. In DNA form, the CDR3 reads TGCGCCAGCAGCTTGCGGACAGGGGGCGGAGGGACTGAAGCTTTCTTT. Translating gives CASSLRTGGGGTEAFF.